The rows below give T cell receptor beta chains drawn from one sample of a study of tumor and adjacent non-tumor tissue in lung cancer. TCRdb ran MiXCR on the multiplex PCR reads and lists one entry per CDR3 protein. The data contain 60,000 or so distinct CDR3 sequences, roughly two thirds of them singletons. Input material: distant non-tumor lung tissue. The receptor source for this set is an older man with non-small cell lung cancer. CDR3s include the opening cysteine and the closing phenylalanine or tryptophan. The order of the fields is D gene, clone size, J gene, V gene, CDR3 DNA, CDR3 protein. The D gene is left open where the match is weak. Clone size is given for some rows only: seen once, a few or many times, or a class if the clone is expanded.

D: TRBD1
size: once
J: TRBJ2-3
V: TRBV29-1
DNA: TGCAGCGCGAGACAGGGAGTGAGTACCAGAGGTTTGATCGGAACAGATATGCAGTGTTTT
CDR3: CSARQGVSTRGLIGTDMQCF

D: TRBD1
size: once
J: TRBJ1-5
V: TRBV28
DNA: TGTGCCAACACCGACAGGGAGATAGGCAATCAGCCCCAGCATTTT
CDR3: CANTDREIGNQPQHF

D: NA
size: NA
J: TRBJ2-2
V: TRBV11-3
DNA: TGTGCCAGCAGCTCGTCCGGGACAAAGAACACCGGGGAGCTGTTTTTT
CDR3: CASSSSGTKNTGELFF

D: TRBD2
size: many
J: TRBJ2-2
V: TRBV6-5
DNA: TGTGCCAGCCGAGCGGGGGGCTCCACCGGGGAGCTGTTTTTT
CDR3: CASRAGGSTGELFF

D: NA
size: NA
J: TRBJ2-3
V: TRBV20-1
DNA: TGCAGTACTAGGGAACAGGGCACAGATACGCAGTATTTT
CDR3: CSTREQGTDTQYF

D: TRBD2
size: NA
J: TRBJ2-7
V: TRBV11-2
DNA: TGTGCCAGCAGTCAAATTAGTAGGCCTAGCGGTACCCCCTACGAGCAGTACTTC
CDR3: CASSQISRPSGTPYEQYF

D: NA
size: NA
J: TRBJ2-1
V: TRBV4-2
DNA: TGTGCCACCAGCCAAGCTTCCGGGACCAGCACGAATGAGCAGTTCTTC
CDR3: CATSQASGTSTNEQFF

D: NA
size: many
J: TRBJ2-4
V: TRBV11-2
DNA: TGTGCCAGCAGCTTAGGTCGAAACCCGGGGAAAAACATTCAGTACTTC
CDR3: CASSLGRNPGKNIQYF

D: NA
size: NA
J: TRBJ1-5
V: TRBV4-1
DNA: TGCGCCAGCAGCCAAGCAGGGAGCAATCAGTCCCAGCATTTT
CDR3: CASSQAGSNQSQHF

D: NA
size: NA
J: TRBJ1-2
V: TRBV7-9
DNA: TGTTCCAGCAGCTTAGCGATAACGGATGGCTACACCTTC
CDR3: CSSSLAITDGYTF

D: TRBD1
size: NA
J: TRBJ2-1
V: TRBV20-1
DNA: TGCAGTGCTAGGAGGACAGGGGCCAATGAGCAGTTCTTC
CDR3: CSARRTGANEQFF

D: NA
size: NA
J: TRBJ2-7
V: TRBV7-8
DNA: TGCGCCAGCAGCGTAGGGCTGGGAAATCTATACGAGCAGTACTTC
CDR3: CASSVGLGNLYEQYF

D: TRBD2
size: NA
J: TRBJ2-2
V: TRBV7-3
DNA: TGTGCCAGCAGCTCAAGGCCCGGACTAGCGGCGAGTACCGGGGAGCTGTTTTTT
CDR3: CASSSRPGLAASTGELFF

D: NA
size: once
J: TRBJ2-3
V: TRBV12-3/TRBV12-4
DNA: TGTGCCAGCAGTAGAGAGGGAAATCCTGGAGATACGCAGTATTTT
CDR3: CASSREGNPGDTQYF

D: NA
size: medium-sized
J: TRBJ2-5
V: TRBV11-3
DNA: TGTGCCAGCCGGGAGACCCAGTACTTC
CDR3: CASRETQYF

D: NA
size: many
J: TRBJ1-5
V: TRBV6-1
DNA: TGTGCCAGCAGCAGGGAGGTGAGCAATCAGCCCCAGCATTTT
CDR3: CASSREVSNQPQHF

D: NA
size: NA
J: TRBJ2-7
V: TRBV7-9
DNA: TGTGCCAGCAGCACCCAGGAGGGGCGGAAGTGCTTC
CDR3: CASSTQEGRKCF

D: NA
size: NA
J: TRBJ1-4
V: TRBV20-1
DNA: TGCTGTGCTAGCGGGGCCTTCACAACTAATGAAAAACTGTTTTTT
CDR3: CCASGAFTTNEKLFF

D: TRBD1
size: NA
J: TRBJ1-1
V: TRBV20-1
DNA: TGCAGTGCTAGAGTCTCCGGGACAGCCTTCCCAGCTTTCTTT
CDR3: CSARVSGTAFPAFF

D: NA
size: many
J: TRBJ1-3
V: TRBV30
DNA: TGTGCCTGGAGTCGGGACTTAGCTGGAAACACCATATATTTT
CDR3: CAWSRDLAGNTIYF

D: NA
size: NA
J: TRBJ2-5
V: TRBV11-2
DNA: TGTGCCTGCAGCTTAGCTCCGGACTCCCCGGGCGAGACCCTGTACTTC
CDR3: CACSLAPDSPGETLYF

D: TRBD1
size: NA
J: TRBJ2-7
V: TRBV12-3/TRBV12-4
DNA: TGTGCCAGTAGTTCGCGTCCAATCGGGACAGGGACCCGTTTGTCATACGAGCAGTACTTC
CDR3: CASSSRPIGTGTRLSYEQYF

D: TRBD1
size: many
J: TRBJ2-3
V: TRBV5-1
DNA: TGCGCCAGCAAGGGGGCGGCTAGCTCAAAGCGGACTAGCACAGATACGCAGTATTTT
CDR3: CASKGAASSKRTSTDTQYF

D: TRBD2
size: NA
J: TRBJ2-3
V: TRBV20-1
DNA: TGCAGTGTTAGAGATTGGGGACTAGTAACAGATACGCAGTATTTT
CDR3: CSVRDWGLVTDTQYF

D: NA
size: once
J: TRBJ2-2
V: TRBV11-2
DNA: TGTGACAGCAGCGGAGGGTTGTCCGGGGAGCCGTTTTTT
CDR3: CDSSGGLSGEPFF

D: TRBD1
size: NA
J: TRBJ2-5
V: TRBV20-1
DNA: TGCGGTGCTTCCGACAGGGTAGAGACCCAGTACTTC
CDR3: CGASDRVETQYF

D: NA
size: many
J: TRBJ2-2
V: TRBV14
DNA: TGTGCCAGCAGCCAACGGTCCACCGGGGAGCTGTTTTTT
CDR3: CASSQRSTGELFF

D: NA
size: NA
J: TRBJ2-7
V: TRBV5-4
DNA: TGTGCCAGCAGCTCCCGGGATAGCGCCACGAGGGAGCAGTACTTC
CDR3: CASSSRDSATREQYF

D: NA
size: NA
J: TRBJ2-6
V: TRBV4-2
DNA: TGTGCCAGCAGCCAAGTTCTTGGGGGTTTACCGGGGGGGGCCAACGTCCTGACTTTC
CDR3: CASSQVLGGLPGGANVLTF

D: NA
size: many
J: TRBJ1-1
V: TRBV10-3
DNA: TGTGCCATCAGTGGGGGGGCAGGGGCTGAAGCTTTCTTT
CDR3: CAISGGAGAEAFF

D: NA
size: few
J: TRBJ2-7
V: TRBV6-1
DNA: TGTGCCAGCAGTGAGAGGCAGGGCTCCGAGCAGTACTTC
CDR3: CASSERQGSEQYF

D: NA
size: once
J: TRBJ1-5
V: TRBV20-1
DNA: TGCAATGCAGTACAGGGATCGAGTCAGCCCCAGCATTTT
CDR3: CNAVQGSSQPQHF

D: NA
size: NA
J: TRBJ1-2
V: TRBV29-1
DNA: TGCAGCGTTGAAACACAGGGCCGCGGCTACATCTTC
CDR3: CSVETQGRGYIF

D: NA
size: once
J: TRBJ1-6
V: TRBV6-1
DNA: TGTGCCAGCAGAACGGGACTCTTTAATCCACCCCTCCACTTT
CDR3: CASRTGLFNPPLHF

D: NA
size: NA
J: TRBJ2-2
V: TRBV4-1
DNA: TGTGCCAGCAGCCAAGATCGGGGGCAGGGGTTAAGCCAACGGGAGCTGTTGTTT
CDR3: CASSQDRGQGLSQRELLF

D: NA
size: NA
J: TRBJ2-3
V: TRBV29-1
DNA: TGCAGCGCTGAGAGCAGGGAGGCAGATACGCAGTATTTT
CDR3: CSAESREADTQYF

D: TRBD1
size: NA
J: TRBJ2-7
V: TRBV12-3/TRBV12-4
DNA: TGTGCCAGCACTTTTCCGGGACAGGGGGTTTACGAGCAGTACTTC
CDR3: CASTFPGQGVYEQYF

D: TRBD2
size: NA
J: TRBJ2-1
V: TRBV10-2
DNA: TGCGCCAGCAGTGTCTCGGGAGGGAGTTACAATGAGCAGTTCTTC
CDR3: CASSVSGGSYNEQFF

D: NA
size: few
J: TRBJ2-5
V: TRBV28
DNA: TGTGCCAGCAGTCGGACGGGGGAGACCCAGTACTTC
CDR3: CASSRTGETQYF

D: NA
size: NA
J: TRBJ2-5
V: TRBV12-3/TRBV12-4
DNA: TGTACCAGCAGTTTAAGGGGACTGCAAGAGACCCAGTACTTC
CDR3: CTSSLRGLQETQYF

D: NA
size: NA
J: TRBJ2-1
V: TRBV29-1
DNA: TGCAGCGTCGTGGGGGGGCTAGACAATGAGCAGTTCTTC
CDR3: CSVVGGLDNEQFF

D: TRBD2
size: many
J: TRBJ2-3
V: TRBV10-2
DNA: TGCGCCAGCAGGGGGTCGACTAGCGGGGTAACAGATACGCAGTATTTT
CDR3: CASRGSTSGVTDTQYF

D: NA
size: NA
J: TRBJ1-1
V: TRBV7-9
DNA: TGTGCCAGCAGCCCTCGAAGTCTTAGGGTTGTCGCTTTCTTT
CDR3: CASSPRSLRVVAFF

D: TRBD2
size: NA
J: TRBJ2-7
V: TRBV5-6
DNA: TGTGCCTGCAGCTTGGAACTAGCGGGAGTATACGAGCAGTACTTC
CDR3: CACSLELAGVYEQYF